This T cell receptor beta chain was captured by sequencing in a study of blood T cell repertoires in COVID-19 (dated by TCRdb to 2018 to 2020). For context, the study as a whole: Samples covering the acute and convalescent phases of COVID-19 were provided by collaborators in the United States, Italy and Spain. The material from the prospective study consisted of cDNA or gDNA derived from T cells, B-cell-depleted T cells, or PBMCs. A de-identified subject ID, COVID-19 status, age in years and sex were almost always included in the sample metadata. HLA class I and class II types, where available, came from metadata supplied by the sample provider rather than from assay-based typing. The repertoires were made available in a free public database intended to serve as a resource for research on the immune response to SARS-CoV-2. Samples came from the ongoing ImmuneRACE study (first 160 participants) plus 1,254 subjects from 6 global collaborators. The dataset comprised deeply sampled blood TCRbeta repertoires from subjects exposed to, actively infected with, or recovered from COVID-19. Broad study findings and their caveats: Clinical and demographic metadata were provided uncurated, with the amount varying by source and participant.

Participants in the prospective study were aged roughly 18 to 89 years, lived in some 24 United States geographic areas, and enrolled through a virtual design. Cohort assignment in the prospective study relied on participant-reported clinical history from a screening survey and a study questionnaire. For ImmuneRACE Cohort 3, a participant was defined as recovered based on two consecutive negative NP/OP PCR tests, clearance by a healthcare professional, or resolution of symptoms. Mobile phlebotomists in the prospective study collected whole blood, serum and a nasopharyngeal or oropharyngeal swab from every participant. Over a roughly 2-month period, participants in the prospective study had the option of providing additional blood draws and questionnaires. Before DNA extraction, prospective study blood samples were shipped either frozen or at room temperature. CDR1 is given as LGHDT and CDR2 as YNNKEL, both from the germline V gene (reference sequence). Trimming removed 2 bases from V and 2 bases from J, leaving 10 bases between the germline ends. Spanning cysteine to phenylalanine, the CDR3 consists of 14 amino acids. The sequence is cut down to CDR3 DNA, 42 bases in frame from base 1.

The immunoSEQ Assay, a bias-controlled multiplex PCR, was used to amplify TCRbeta CDR3 regions from genomic DNA. In the authors' own workflow: Within the assay, amplification of reference gene primers was used to estimate how many nucleated cells each sample contained. Sequence reads were collapsed and filtered to measure the absolute abundance of every unique TCRbeta CDR3 rearrangement. Productive Simpson clonality was computed per sample as the square root of Simpson's diversity index over productive rearrangements. The table comes from immuneACCESS by way of TCRdb, which keeps in-frame sequences with V and J called. Part of the clones is missing from these tables; in studies checked, under half for an unresolved V gene and the rest for unknown reasons. The DNA was the basis for D and trimming; V, J and clone size are from that table. This sample gives fewer than 600,000 clones in total; 88% of them show up just once. Of the sample, less than 2% is held by the ten largest clones.

Regarding this clone: Its antigen is still unknown. No clone much larger than this one lies a single base away; base qualities are absent.

The receptor comes from a middle-aged woman who had recovered from COVID-19. Rearrangement joined TRBV3-1 (or the pseudogene TRBV3-2) to TRBJ2-7; tentative D gene TRBD1, with 5 bases matching. The specimen was PBMCs or T cells enriched from blood (not recorded which). DNA sequence: TGTGCCAGCAGCCAATCCATGGGGCCCTACGAGCAGTACTTC. It translates to CASSQSMGPYEQYF.